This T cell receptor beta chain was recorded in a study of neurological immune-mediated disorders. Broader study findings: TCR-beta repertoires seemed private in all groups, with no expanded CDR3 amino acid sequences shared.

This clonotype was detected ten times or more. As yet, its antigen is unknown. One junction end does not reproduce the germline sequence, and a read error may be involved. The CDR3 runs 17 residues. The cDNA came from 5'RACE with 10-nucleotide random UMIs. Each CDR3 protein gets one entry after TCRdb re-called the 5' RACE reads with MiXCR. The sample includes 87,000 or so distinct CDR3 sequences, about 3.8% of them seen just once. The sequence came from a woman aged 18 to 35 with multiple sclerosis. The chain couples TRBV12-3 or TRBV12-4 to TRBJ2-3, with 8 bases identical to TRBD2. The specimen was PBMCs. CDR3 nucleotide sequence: TGTGCCAGCAGCTTAGGGAGCGGGGGACTCATCACAGATACGCAGTATTTT. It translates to CASSLGSGGLITDTQYF.